Following are 31 T cell receptor beta chains from one sample sequenced in a study of blood T cell repertoires in COVID-19. Generated by immunoSEQ multiplex PCR, the TCRdb table keeps only in-frame clones and is missing some. The sample lists about 270,000 clones; 80% to 95% were seen once. Input material: PBMCs or T cells enriched from blood (not recorded which). The source is a man between 35 and 55 years old who had been exposed to COVID-19.

The rearrangement joins TRBV5-1 to TRBJ2-5; 7 positions match TRBD2. V was clipped by 2 bases and J by 3 bases; unmatched bases: 7. The CDR3 consists of 15 residues. Germline CDR1 SGHRS, CDR2 YFSETQ. CDR3 region: CASSFTAGPKETQYF. Written as DNA, the CDR3 is TGCGCCAGCAGCTTCACAGCGGGGCCAAAAGAGACCCAGTACTTC.

The rearrangement joins TRBV10-3 to TRBJ2-1; TRBD2 is a possible D gene (6 bases). Trimming shortened V by 6 bases and J by 5 bases, and 8 bases separated the two germline ends. The CDR3 consists of 12 residues. Germline lookup yields CDR1 ENHRY and CDR2 SYGVKD. The DNA of the CDR3 is TGTGCCATCAGCGGGAGAGACAATGAGCAGTTCTTC. Its protein product is CAISGRDNEQFF.

The genes are TRBV30 and TRBJ2-7; D is possibly TRBD1 (5 bases). Trimming removed 4 bases at V and 2 bases at J, with 15 bases between. The CDR3 covers 14 residues. Germline CDR1 GTSNPN, CDR2 SVGIG (reference sequence). This CDR3 is CAWKGRGKTYEQYF. The CDR3 nucleotides read TGTGCCTGGAAGGGAAGGGGCAAAACCTACGAGCAGTACTTC.

CDR3 residues: CASSTRDSYEQYF. In nucleotides, the CDR3 is TGTGCCAGCAGCACCCGGGACTCCTACGAGCAGTACTTC. The chain has TRBV7-2 and TRBJ2-7, with D maybe TRBD2 (5 bases). The CDR3 spans 13 residues. Trimming took off 5 bases at V and 0 bases at J, with 8 bases between the two ends. Germline V CDR1 and CDR2: SGHTA, FQGNSA.

V is TRBV29-1 and J is TRBJ1-1; 7 bases map to TRBD1. Germline V gives CDR1 SQVTM, CDR2 ANQGSEA. V was pared by 7 bases and J by 4 bases, with 6 bases of the junction left unmatched. The length of the CDR3 is 12 residues. CDR3 sequence (DNA): TGCAGCGCAAGACAGGGTAGCACTGAAGCTTTCTTT. This gives the protein CSARQGSTEAFF.

This chain connects TRBV4-1 to TRBJ1-2, with a possible D match to TRBD1 (6 bases). CDR1 and CDR2 from the germline V gene are MGHRA and YSYEKL. There are 14 residues in the CDR3. V was clipped by 3 bases and J by 4 bases, with 12 bases between them. The CDR3 DNA reads TGCGCCAGCAGCCACAGGGGAGAGAGCTATGGCTACACCTTC. Amino acids: CASSHRGESYGYTF.

The sample holds one count of this clone. The chain joins TRBV19 to TRBJ2-5; D perhaps matches TRBD2 (6 bases). Trimming removed 8 bases from V and 1 base from J, with 8 bases in between. Per the germline V gene, CDR1 is LNHDA and CDR2 is SQIVND (reference sequence). The CDR3 has 12 amino acids. This CDR3 reads CASRSGQETQYF. For the CDR3, the DNA is TGTGCCAGTCGTAGCGGCCAAGAGACCCAGTACTTC. The full variable domain, in which reference TRBV19 and TRBJ2-5 provide the parts outside the CDR3, is DGGITQSPKYLFRKEGQNVTLSCEQNLNHDAMYWYRQDPGQGLRLIYYSQIVNDFQKGDIAEGYSVSREKKESFPLTVTSAQKNPTAFYLCASRSGQETQYFGPGTRLLVL.

This clone was found once. The gene calls are TRBV7-6 and TRBJ2-6; no clear D. Trimming cost V 4 bases and J 4 bases, with 8 bases left between them. This CDR3 contains 14 residues. Germline CDR1 and CDR2: SGHVS and FNYEAQ. CDR3 residues: CASSSLGGANVLTF. DNA for the CDR3: TGTGCCAGCAGCTCCCTCGGGGGGGCCAACGTCCTGACTTTC.

The genes are TRBV27 and TRBJ1-1; 7 bases match TRBD1. The V gene end was trimmed by 3 bases and the J gene end by 4 bases; junction bases not matched to a gene: 11. The CDR3 loop spans 16 amino acids. The V gene's germline CDR1 is MNHEY and CDR2 SMNVEV (reference sequence). CDR3 region: CASSFPPGRGITEAFF. The CDR3 bases are TGTGCCAGCAGTTTCCCCCCGGGCAGGGGGATCACTGAAGCTTTCTTT.

The gene calls are TRBV21-1 and TRBJ1-6; the table's D call, TRBD1, has no DNA check behind it. TRBV21-1 is shown as a pseudogene. The CDR3 spans 13 residues. The CDR3 nucleotides read TGTGCCAGCAGCAAGGGACAATTTACACCCCTCCACTTT. Protein sequence: CASSKGQFTPLHF.

The chain carries TRBV11-3 and TRBJ2-7, with TRBD2 matching over 11 bases. Germline values: CDR1 SGHNT, CDR2 YENEEA. The CDR3 runs to 15 residues. Losses at the gene ends were 5 bases for V and 4 bases for J; bases not matched to a gene: 7. CDR3 protein: CASSPATSGSYEQYF. The CDR3 coding sequence is TGTGCCAGCAGCCCGGCCACTAGCGGGAGTTACGAGCAGTACTTC.

This clone is a singleton in its sample. The chain carries TRBV27 and TRBJ1-6, with a weak D call TRBD1 (5 bases). Germline V gene sequence: CDR1 MNHEY, CDR2 SMNVEV (reference sequence). This CDR3 spans 15 amino acids. V was pared by 6 bases and J by 8 bases, with 17 bases between. Written as DNA, the CDR3 is TGTGCCAGCAGGCTAGGGGTCCGCAGGGATTCACCCCTCCACTTT. Translated, it gives CASRLGVRRDSPLHF.

The V and J genes are TRBV19 and TRBJ2-7, with D tentatively TRBD1 (6 bases). V lost 1 base and J 11 bases, leaving 9 bases between the germline ends. Germline V gives CDR1 LNHDA, CDR2 SQIVND (reference sequence). The CDR3 runs 11 residues. The CDR3 DNA reads TGTGCCAGTAGTATAGTGGGACACAAGTACTTC. Translated, it gives CASSIVGHKYF.

With respect to this clone: The junction does not match germline at one end; this may be a read error. The CDR3 here is CASSLGQRQETQYF. CDR3 coding DNA: TGCGCCAGCAGTTTGGGACAGAGACAAGAGACCCAGTACTTC. The gene calls are TRBV5-1 and TRBJ2-5, with 7 bases lining up with TRBD1. The germline V gene has CDR1 SGHRS and CDR2 YFSETQ. The CDR3 has 14 residues.

The chain couples TRBV10-3 to TRBJ2-3, with 10 positions matching TRBD2. Germline V gene sequence: CDR1 ENHRY, CDR2 SYGVKD. The CDR3 runs 18 residues. With 6 bases clipped from V and 4 bases from J, the junction kept 16 bases outside the gene matches. The CDR3 region is CAISGFSQREGWADTQYF. The CDR3 bases are TGTGCCATCAGCGGGTTTAGCCAGCGGGAGGGCTGGGCAGATACGCAGTATTTT.

The chain employs TRBV24-1 and TRBJ2-1, with D perhaps TRBD1 (6 bases). V lost 7 bases, J lost 1 base, and 13 bases lay in between. Germline V gene lookup returns CDR1 KGHDR and CDR2 SFDVKD. CDR3 length: 15 amino acids. In nucleotides, the CDR3 is TGTGCCACCAGGGGGGCTTTTGGGTCCTACAATGAGCAGTTCTTC. Protein product: CATRGAFGSYNEQFF.

V gene TRBV28 combines with J gene TRBJ2-2; 11 bases line up with TRBD2. The CDR3 has 19 amino acids. Looked up from germline, CDR1 is MDHEN and CDR2 is SYDVKM. J lost 3 bases, V lost 6 bases, and 15 bases had no gene match. CDR3 amino acids: CASSHQGLDSGRDTGELFF. As DNA, the CDR3 is TGTGCCAGCAGCCATCAAGGATTAGATAGCGGGAGGGACACCGGGGAGCTGTTTTTT.

The V gene is TRBV15, the J gene TRBJ1-3, with 9 bases identical to TRBD1. CDR1 LNHNV and CDR2 YYDKDF come from the germline V gene (reference sequence). This CDR3 is built from 17 residues. Trimming removed 6 bases from V and 2 bases from J; junction bases left unmatched: 11. CDR3: CATSTRTGAWTGNTIYF. In nucleotides, the CDR3 is TGTGCCACCAGTACAAGGACAGGGGCTTGGACTGGAAACACCATATATTTT.

The CDR3 DNA sequence: TGTGCCAGCACCAAAGGGGGATTAGGGAGCAATCAGCCCCAGCATTTT. Its translation is CASTKGGLGSNQPQHF. The chain joins TRBV28 to TRBJ1-5; the D gene is possibly TRBD1 (6 bases). This CDR3 has 16 residues. Germline CDR1 and CDR2: MDHEN and SYDVKM. V lost 7 bases to trimming and J lost 1 base, with 17 bases between them.

In its sample, this clone was seen once. The chain links TRBV6-5 to TRBJ1-2; D not resolved. V shed 3 bases and J shed 3 bases, with 14 bases lying between them. This CDR3 contains 15 residues. Germline V lookup: CDR1 MNHEY, CDR2 SVGAGI. Written as DNA, the CDR3 is TGTGCCAGCAGTTATTTCGACACGGACTACTATGGCTACACCTTC. Protein: CASSYFDTDYYGYTF.

The chain recombines TRBV2 with TRBJ1-3; a weak D match, TRBD1 (5 bases). Trimming shortened V by 6 bases and J by 7 bases, and 13 bases separated the two germline ends. The CDR3 is 13 residues long. Germline V gene sequence: CDR1 SNHLY, CDR2 FYNNEI. The CDR3 region has the DNA TGTGCCAGCAGCTTAGACAGATCCAACACCATATATTTT. Protein: CASSLDRSNTIYF.

This chain links TRBV19 with TRBJ2-3; 10 bases line up with TRBD2. Germline CDR1 is LNHDA and CDR2 is SQIVND (reference sequence). The junction had 6 bases not matched to a gene; V was cut back by 5 bases and J by 1 base. The CDR3 has 16 residues. The CDR3 loop reads CASSALAGEGTDTQYF. CDR3 DNA sequence: TGTGCCAGTAGTGCCCTAGCGGGAGAGGGCACAGATACGCAGTATTTT.

V and J are TRBV30 and TRBJ2-1; a possible D gene is TRBD1 (6 bases). V was shortened by 4 bases and J by 3 bases, with 16 bases between the two germline ends. This CDR3 spans 15 amino acids. Germline CDR1 reads GTSNPN; CDR2 reads SVGIG (reference sequence). CDR3 sequence: CAWTNRDTHYNEQFF. CDR3 nucleotide sequence: TGTGCCTGGACGAACCGGGACACTCACTACAATGAGCAGTTCTTC.

The chain combines TRBV19 with TRBJ2-7; 7 bases align to TRBD2. There are 14 residues in the CDR3. Germline CDR1 LNHDA, CDR2 SQIVND (reference sequence). The ends lost 4 bases at V and 2 bases at J; junction bases unmatched: 5. The CDR3 reads CASSRAGDAYEQYF. The CDR3 region has the DNA TGTGCCAGTAGTAGGGCGGGAGATGCCTACGAGCAGTACTTC.

V and J are TRBV24-1 and TRBJ2-5; maybe TRBD2 (6 bases). CDR1 and CDR2 from the germline V gene are KGHDR and SFDVKD. The V gene lost 4 bases and the J gene lost 1 base, with 15 bases spanning the gap. This CDR3 has 16 amino acids. This chain's CDR3 is CATSDPMAGPQETQYF. The CDR3 DNA reads as TGTGCCACCAGTGACCCGATGGCGGGACCCCAAGAGACCCAGTACTTC.

The CDR3 DNA is TGTGCCAGCAGTTTATTGTCGGGACAGGGTTATGGCTACACCTTC. It translates to CASSLLSGQGYGYTF. J is TRBJ1-2 and V is TRBV27; 9 bases match TRBD1. Per the germline V gene, CDR1 is MNHEY and CDR2 is SMNVEV (reference sequence). CDR3 length: 15 residues. V gave up 1 base and J gave up 5 bases; unmatched junction bases: 5.

V and J are TRBV27 and TRBJ2-7, with TRBD2 matching 11 bases. J was trimmed by 3 bases and V by 8 bases; bases with no gene match: 6. The germline gives CDR1 MNHEY, CDR2 SMNVEV (reference sequence). This CDR3 is 14 amino acids long. The CDR3 region is CASGPGLADYEQYF. CDR3 nucleotide sequence: TGTGCCAGCGGGCCGGGACTAGCGGACTACGAGCAGTACTTC.

The chain links TRBV9 to TRBJ2-7; 12 positions match TRBD2. This CDR3 has 14 amino acids. Germline values: CDR1 SGDLS, CDR2 YYNGEE. V was clipped by 0 bases and J by 6 bases; unmatched bases: 1. In DNA form, the CDR3 reads TGTGCCAGCAGCGTAGGACTAGCGGGAGTCGAGCAGTACTTC. Amino acids: CASSVGLAGVEQYF.

This chain uses TRBV7-2 with TRBJ2-7; 8 positions agree with TRBD1. CDR1 is SGHTA and CDR2 is FQGNSA in the germline V gene. V was clipped by 4 bases and J by 7 bases; unmatched bases: 6. The CDR3 covers 13 residues. The CDR3 is CASSSWTGREQYF. The CDR3 region has the DNA TGTGCCAGCAGCTCCTGGACAGGGAGGGAGCAGTACTTC.

V and J are TRBV15 and TRBJ2-7; possible D gene TRBD1, 6 bases. The V end was cut by 1 base, the J end by 3 bases, with 16 bases between. The CDR3 is 16 residues long. Germline V gives CDR1 LNHNV, CDR2 YYDKDF (reference sequence). CDR3 loop: CATSRGAGTIGYEQYF. The CDR3, as DNA: TGTGCCACCAGCAGAGGGGCCGGGACAATCGGCTACGAGCAGTACTTC.

The V and J genes are TRBV2 and TRBJ2-3, with TRBD2 identical over 10 bases. Germline V gene sequence: CDR1 SNHLY, CDR2 FYNNEI. This CDR3 is 16 amino acids long. The J segment lost 5 bases and the V segment lost 2 bases, leaving 7 bases of the junction unmatched. CDR3 DNA: TGTGCCAGCAGTGAATACCTAGCGGGAGTACTAGATACGCAGTATTTT. It codes for CASSEYLAGVLDTQYF.